This T cell receptor beta chain was sequenced in a study of T cell responses to AZD1222 COVID-19 vaccine. The V gene lost 4 bases and the J gene lost 7 bases, with 16 bases spanning the gap. CDR3 size: 15 residues. The germline CDR1 and CDR2 sequences are SGHAT and FQNNGV. A note on this clone: Its cognate antigen is unknown.

Findings and caveats of the study: The study identified only five or six AZD1222 recipients as seropositive at baseline. Every sample of the repertoires postdated the peak T cell response.

Method: immunoSEQ multiplex PCR; TCRdb's copy keeps in-frame clones and lacks some. The sample contains roughly 150,000 clones, 90% to 95% of which appear only once. The sequences come from peripheral blood, collected on day 0 of AZD1222 vaccination. This chain links TRBV11-2 with TRBJ1-4; maybe TRBD1 (6 bases). The clonotype comes from an adult in good health. This chain's CDR3 is CASSSSRDIREKLFF. CDR3 DNA: TGTGCCAGCAGCTCAAGCCGGGACATCCGTGAAAAACTGTTTTTT.